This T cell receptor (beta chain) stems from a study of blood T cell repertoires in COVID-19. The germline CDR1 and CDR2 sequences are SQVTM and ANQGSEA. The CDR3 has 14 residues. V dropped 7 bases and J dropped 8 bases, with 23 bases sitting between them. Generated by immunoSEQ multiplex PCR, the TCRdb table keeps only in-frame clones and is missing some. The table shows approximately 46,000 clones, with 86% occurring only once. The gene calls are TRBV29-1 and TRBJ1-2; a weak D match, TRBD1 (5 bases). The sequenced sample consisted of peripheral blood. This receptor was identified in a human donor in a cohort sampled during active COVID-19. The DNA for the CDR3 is TGCAGCGCCGACCCCAGGGAAACCCCAGGCGGCTACACCTTC. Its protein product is CSADPRETPGGYTF.